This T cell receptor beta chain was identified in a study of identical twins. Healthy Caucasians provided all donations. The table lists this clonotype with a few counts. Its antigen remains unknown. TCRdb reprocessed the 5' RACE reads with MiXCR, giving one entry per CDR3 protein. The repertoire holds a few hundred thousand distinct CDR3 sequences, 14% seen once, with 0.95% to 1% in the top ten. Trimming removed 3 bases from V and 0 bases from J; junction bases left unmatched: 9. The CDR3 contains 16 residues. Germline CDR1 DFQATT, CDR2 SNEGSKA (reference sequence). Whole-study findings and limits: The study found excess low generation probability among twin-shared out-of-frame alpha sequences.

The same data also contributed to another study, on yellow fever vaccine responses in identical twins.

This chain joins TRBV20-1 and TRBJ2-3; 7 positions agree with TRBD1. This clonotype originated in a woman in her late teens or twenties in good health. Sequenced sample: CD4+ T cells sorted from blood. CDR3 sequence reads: CSASLRGGRSTDTQYF. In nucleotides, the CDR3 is TGCAGTGCTAGCCTCCGAGGGGGCAGGAGCACAGATACGCAGTATTTT.